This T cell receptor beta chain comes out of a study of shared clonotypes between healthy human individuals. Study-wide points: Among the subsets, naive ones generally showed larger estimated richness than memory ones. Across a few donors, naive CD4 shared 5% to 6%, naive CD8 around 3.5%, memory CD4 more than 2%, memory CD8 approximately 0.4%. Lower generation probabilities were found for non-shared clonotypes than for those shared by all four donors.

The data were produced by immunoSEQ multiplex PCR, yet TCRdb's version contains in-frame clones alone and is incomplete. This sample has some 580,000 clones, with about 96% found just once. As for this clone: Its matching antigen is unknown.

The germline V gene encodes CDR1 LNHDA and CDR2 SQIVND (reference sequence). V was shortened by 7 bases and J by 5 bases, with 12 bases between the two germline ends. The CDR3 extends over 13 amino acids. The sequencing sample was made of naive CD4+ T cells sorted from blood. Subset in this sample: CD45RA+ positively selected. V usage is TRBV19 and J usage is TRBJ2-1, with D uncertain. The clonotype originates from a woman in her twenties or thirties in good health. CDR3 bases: TGTGCCAGTACTGAGTACCCTCACAATGAGCAGTTCTTC. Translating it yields CASTEYPHNEQFF.